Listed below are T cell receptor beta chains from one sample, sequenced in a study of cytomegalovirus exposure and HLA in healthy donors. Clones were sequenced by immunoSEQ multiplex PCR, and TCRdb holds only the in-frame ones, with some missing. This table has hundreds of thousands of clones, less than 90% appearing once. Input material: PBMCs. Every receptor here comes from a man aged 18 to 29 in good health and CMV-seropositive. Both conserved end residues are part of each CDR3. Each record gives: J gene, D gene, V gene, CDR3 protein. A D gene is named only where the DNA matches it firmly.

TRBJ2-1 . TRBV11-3 CASSPGMGGEQFF
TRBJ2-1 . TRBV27 CASSLIRGYNEQFF
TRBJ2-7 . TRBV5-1 CASSLSLGRDYEQYF
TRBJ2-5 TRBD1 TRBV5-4 CASSYRGPETQYF
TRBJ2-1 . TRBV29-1 CSVLTLGPRGQFF
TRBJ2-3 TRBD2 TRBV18 CASSPPRSGRRVGTDTQYF
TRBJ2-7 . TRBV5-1 CASSLERAYEQYF
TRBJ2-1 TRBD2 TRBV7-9 CASRGLAVSYNEQFF
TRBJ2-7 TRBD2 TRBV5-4 CASSLAIAGGAYEQYF
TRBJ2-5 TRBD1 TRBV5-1 CASSLARGRETQYF
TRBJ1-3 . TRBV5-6 CASSLEYIGNSGNTIYF
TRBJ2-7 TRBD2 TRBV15 CATSRMGRTGLSSYEQYF
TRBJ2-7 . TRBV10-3 CAISVSQTGLSSYEQYF
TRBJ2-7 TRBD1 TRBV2 CASSEVGQGLYEQYF
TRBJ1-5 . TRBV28 CASSPGDRNQPQHF
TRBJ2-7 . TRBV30 CAWQVSYEQYF
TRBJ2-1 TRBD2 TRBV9 CASSVGLAGVYEQFF
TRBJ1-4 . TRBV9 CASSAGGRSEKLFF
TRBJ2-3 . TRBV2 CASNVGGAADTQYF
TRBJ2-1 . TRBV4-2 CASSQASVAEQFF